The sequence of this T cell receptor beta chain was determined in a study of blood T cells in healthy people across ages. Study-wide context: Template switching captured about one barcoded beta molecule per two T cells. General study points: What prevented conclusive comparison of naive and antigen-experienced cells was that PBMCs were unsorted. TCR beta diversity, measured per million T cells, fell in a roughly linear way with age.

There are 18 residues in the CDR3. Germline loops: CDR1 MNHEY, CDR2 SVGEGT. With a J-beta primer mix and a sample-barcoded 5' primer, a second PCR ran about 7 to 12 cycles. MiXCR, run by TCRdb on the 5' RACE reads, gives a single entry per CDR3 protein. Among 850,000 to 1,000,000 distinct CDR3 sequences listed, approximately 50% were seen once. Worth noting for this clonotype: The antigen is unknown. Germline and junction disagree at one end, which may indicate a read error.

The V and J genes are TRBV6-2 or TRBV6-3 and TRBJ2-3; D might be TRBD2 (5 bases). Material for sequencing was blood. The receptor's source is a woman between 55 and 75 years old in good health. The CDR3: CTSSYTKRSPSLTDTQYF. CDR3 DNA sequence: TGTACCAGCAGTTACACCAAGCGGAGCCCGTCCCTCACAGATACGCAGTATTTT.